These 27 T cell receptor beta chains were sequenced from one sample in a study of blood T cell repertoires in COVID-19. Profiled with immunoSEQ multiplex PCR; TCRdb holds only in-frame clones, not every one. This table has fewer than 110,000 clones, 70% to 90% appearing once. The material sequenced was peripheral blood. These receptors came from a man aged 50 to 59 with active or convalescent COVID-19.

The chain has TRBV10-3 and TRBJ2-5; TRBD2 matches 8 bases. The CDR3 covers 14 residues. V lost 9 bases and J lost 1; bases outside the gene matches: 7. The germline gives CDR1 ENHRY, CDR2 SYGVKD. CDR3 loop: CAIGAGGGQETQYF. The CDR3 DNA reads TGTGCCATAGGGGCGGGAGGCGGCCAAGAGACCCAGTACTTC.

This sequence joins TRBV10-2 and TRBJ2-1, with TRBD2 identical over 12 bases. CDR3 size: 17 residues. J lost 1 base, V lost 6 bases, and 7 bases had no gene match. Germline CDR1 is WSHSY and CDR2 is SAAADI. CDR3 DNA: TGCGCCAGCAGGGCCCCTGGGACTAGCGGGTCCTACAATGAGCAGTTCTTC. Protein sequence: CASRAPGTSGSYNEQFF.

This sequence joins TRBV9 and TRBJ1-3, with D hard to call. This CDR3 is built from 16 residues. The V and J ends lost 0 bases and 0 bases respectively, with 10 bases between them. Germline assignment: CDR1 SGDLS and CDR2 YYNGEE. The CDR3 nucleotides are TGTGCCAGCAGCGTAGACATCCTCCTCTCTGGAAACACCATATATTTT. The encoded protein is CASSVDILLSGNTIYF. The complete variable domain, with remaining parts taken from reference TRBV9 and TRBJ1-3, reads DSGVTQTPKHLITATGQRVTLRCSPRSGDLSVYWYQQSLDQGLQFLIQYYNGEERAKGNILERFSAQQFPDLHSELNLSSLELGDSALYFCASSVDILLSGNTIYFGEGSWLTVV.

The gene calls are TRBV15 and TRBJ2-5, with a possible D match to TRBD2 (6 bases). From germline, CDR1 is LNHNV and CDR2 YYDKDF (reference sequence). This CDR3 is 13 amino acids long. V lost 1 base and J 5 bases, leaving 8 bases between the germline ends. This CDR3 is CATSRVRGETQYF. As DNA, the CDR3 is TGTGCCACCAGCAGAGTTCGGGGGGAGACCCAGTACTTC.

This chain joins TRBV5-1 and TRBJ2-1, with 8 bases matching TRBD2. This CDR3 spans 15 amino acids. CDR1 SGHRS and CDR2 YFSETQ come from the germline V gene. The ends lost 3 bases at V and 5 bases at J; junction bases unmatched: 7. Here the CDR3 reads CASSSSGSPNNEQFF. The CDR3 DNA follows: TGCGCCAGCAGCTCCAGCGGGAGTCCCAACAATGAGCAGTTCTTC.

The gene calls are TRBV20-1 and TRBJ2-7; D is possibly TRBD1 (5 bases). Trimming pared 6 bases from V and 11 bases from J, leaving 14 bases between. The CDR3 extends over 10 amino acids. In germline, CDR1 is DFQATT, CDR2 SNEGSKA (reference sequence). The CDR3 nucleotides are TGCAGTGCCACGGACAACCTAGAGTACTTC. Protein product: CSATDNLEYF.

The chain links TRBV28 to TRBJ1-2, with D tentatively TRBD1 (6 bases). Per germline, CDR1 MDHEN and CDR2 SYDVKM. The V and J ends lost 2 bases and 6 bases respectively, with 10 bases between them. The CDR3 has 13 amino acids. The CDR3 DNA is TGTGCCAGCAGTTTAGTGGCAGGGGATGGCTACACCTTC. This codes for CASSLVAGDGYTF.

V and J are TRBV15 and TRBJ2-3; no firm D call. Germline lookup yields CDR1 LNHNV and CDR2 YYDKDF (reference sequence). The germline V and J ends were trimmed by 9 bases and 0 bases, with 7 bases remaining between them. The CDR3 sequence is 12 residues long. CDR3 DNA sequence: TGTGCCACTAGCCCAAGCACAGATACGCAGTATTTT. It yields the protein CATSPSTDTQYF.

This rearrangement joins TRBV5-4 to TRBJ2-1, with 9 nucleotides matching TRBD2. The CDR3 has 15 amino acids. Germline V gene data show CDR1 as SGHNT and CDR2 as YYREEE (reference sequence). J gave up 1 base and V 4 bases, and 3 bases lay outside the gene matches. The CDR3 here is CASSLTSGSYNEQFF. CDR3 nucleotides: TGTGCCAGCAGCCTAACTAGCGGGTCCTACAATGAGCAGTTCTTC.

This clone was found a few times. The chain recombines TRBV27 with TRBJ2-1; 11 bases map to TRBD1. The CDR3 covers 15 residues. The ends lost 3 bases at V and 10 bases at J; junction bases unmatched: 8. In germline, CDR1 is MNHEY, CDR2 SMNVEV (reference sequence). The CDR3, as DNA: TGTGCCAGCAGTTTCGGCCGGACAGGGGGCCGGGAGCAGTTCTTC. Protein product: CASSFGRTGGREQFF.

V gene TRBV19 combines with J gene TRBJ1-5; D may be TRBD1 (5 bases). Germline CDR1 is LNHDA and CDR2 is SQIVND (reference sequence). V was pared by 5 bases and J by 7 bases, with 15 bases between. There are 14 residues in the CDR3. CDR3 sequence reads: CASSDLGGGQPQHF. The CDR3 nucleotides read TGTGCCAGTAGTGATCTGGGGGGAGGGCAGCCCCAGCATTTT.

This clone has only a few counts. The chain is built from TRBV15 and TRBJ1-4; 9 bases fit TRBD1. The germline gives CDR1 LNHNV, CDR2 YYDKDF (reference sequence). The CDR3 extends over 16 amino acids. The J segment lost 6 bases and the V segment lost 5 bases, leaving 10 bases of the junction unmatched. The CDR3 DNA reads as TGTGCCACCAGCTCCGATCGGGGACAGGGACATGAAAAACTGTTTTTT. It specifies CATSSDRGQGHEKLFF.

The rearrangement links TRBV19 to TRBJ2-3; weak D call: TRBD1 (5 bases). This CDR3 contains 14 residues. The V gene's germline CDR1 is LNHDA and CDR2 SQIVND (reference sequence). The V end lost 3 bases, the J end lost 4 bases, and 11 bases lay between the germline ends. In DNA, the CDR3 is TGTGCCAGTAGTATCAAGGTCAGGGCAGATACGCAGTATTTT. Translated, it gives CASSIKVRADTQYF.

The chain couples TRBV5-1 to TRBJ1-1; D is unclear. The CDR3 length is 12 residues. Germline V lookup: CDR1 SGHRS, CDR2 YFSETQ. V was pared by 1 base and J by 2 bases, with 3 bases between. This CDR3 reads CASSLSNTEAFF. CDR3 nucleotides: TGCGCCAGCAGCTTGAGCAACACTGAAGCTTTCTTT.

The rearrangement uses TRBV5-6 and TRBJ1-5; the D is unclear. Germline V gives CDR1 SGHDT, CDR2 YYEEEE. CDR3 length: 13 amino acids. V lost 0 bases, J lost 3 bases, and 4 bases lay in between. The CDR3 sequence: CASSLGVNQPQHF. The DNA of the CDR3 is TGTGCCAGCAGCTTGGGAGTCAATCAGCCCCAGCATTTT. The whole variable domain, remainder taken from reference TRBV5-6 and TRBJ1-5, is DAGVTQSPTHLIKTRGQQVTLRCSPKSGHDTVSWYQQALGQGPQFIFQYYEEEERQRGNFPDRFSGHQFPNYSSELNVNALLLGDSALYLCASSLGVNQPQHFGDGTRLSIL.

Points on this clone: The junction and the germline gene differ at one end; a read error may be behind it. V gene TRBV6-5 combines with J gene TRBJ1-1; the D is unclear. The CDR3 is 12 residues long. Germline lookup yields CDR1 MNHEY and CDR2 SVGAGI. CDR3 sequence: CASSIQFTEAFF. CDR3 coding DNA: TGTGCCAGCAGTATACAGTTCACTGAGGCTTTCTTT.

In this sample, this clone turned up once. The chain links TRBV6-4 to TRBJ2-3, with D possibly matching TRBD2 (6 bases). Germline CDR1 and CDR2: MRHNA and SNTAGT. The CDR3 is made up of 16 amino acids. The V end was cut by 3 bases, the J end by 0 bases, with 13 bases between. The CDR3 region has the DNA TGTGCCAGCAGTGAAGGCGGCGGGGCTAGCACAGATACGCAGTATTTT. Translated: CASSEGGGASTDTQYF.

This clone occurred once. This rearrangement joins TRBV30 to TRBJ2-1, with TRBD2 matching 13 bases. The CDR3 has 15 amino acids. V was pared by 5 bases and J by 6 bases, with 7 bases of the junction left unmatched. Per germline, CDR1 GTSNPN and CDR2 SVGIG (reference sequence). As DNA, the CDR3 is TGTGCCTGGGGGCTGGGGACTAGCGGGATCAATGAGCAGTTCTTC. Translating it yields CAWGLGTSGINEQFF.

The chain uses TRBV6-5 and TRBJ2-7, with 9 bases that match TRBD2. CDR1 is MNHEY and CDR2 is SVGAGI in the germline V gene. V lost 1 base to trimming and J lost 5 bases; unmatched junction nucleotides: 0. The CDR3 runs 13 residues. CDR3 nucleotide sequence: TGTGCCAGCAGTTACTTAGCGGGAGACGAGCAGTACTTC. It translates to CASSYLAGDEQYF.

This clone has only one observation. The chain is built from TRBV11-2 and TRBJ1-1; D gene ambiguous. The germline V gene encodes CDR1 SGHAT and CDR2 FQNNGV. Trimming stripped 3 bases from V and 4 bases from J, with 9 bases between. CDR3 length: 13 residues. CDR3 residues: CASSFALGTEAFF. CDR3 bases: TGTGCCAGCAGCTTTGCTCTAGGCACTGAAGCTTTCTTT. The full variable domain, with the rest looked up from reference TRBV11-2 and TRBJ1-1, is EAGVAQSPRYKIIEKRQSVAFWCNPISGHATLYWYQQILGQGPKLLIQFQNNGVVDDSQLPKDRFSAERLKGVDSTLKIQPAKLEDSAVYLCASSFALGTEAFFGQGTRLTVV.

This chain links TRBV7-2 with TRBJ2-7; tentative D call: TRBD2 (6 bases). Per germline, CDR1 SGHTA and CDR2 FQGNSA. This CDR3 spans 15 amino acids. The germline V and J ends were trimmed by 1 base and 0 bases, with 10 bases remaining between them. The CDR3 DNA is TGTGCCAGCAGCTTAGTAGGCGGGAACTCCTACGAGCAGTACTTC. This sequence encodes CASSLVGGNSYEQYF.

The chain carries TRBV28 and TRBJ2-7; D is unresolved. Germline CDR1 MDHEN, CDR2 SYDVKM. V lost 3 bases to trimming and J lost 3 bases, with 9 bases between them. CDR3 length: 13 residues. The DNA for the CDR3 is TGTGCCAGCAGTTTCCGCGGCCGCTACGAGCAGTACTTC. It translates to CASSFRGRYEQYF.

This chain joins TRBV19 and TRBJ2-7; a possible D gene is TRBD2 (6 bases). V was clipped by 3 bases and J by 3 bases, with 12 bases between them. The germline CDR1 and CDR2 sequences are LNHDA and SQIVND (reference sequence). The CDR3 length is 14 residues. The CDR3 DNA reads TGTGCCAGTAGTATTTGGGGGGTTTACTACGAGCAGTACTTC. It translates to CASSIWGVYYEQYF.

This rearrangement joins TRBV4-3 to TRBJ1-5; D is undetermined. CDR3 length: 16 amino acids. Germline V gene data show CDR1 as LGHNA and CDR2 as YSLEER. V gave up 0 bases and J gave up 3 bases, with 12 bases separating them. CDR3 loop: CASSQDLLVNNQPQHF. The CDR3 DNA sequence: TGCGCCAGCAGCCAAGATCTATTAGTTAACAATCAGCCCCAGCATTTT.

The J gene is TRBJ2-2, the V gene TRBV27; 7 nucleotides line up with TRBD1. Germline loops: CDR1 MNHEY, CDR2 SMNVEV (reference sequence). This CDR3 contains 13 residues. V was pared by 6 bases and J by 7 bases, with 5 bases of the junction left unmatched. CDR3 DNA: TGTGCCAGCAGATACCACAGGGGCGGGGAGCTGTTTTTT. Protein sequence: CASRYHRGGELFF.

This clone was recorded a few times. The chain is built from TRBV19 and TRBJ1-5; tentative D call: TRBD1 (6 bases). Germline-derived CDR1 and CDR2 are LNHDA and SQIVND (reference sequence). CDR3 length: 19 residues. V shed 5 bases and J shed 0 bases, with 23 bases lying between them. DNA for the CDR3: TGTGCCAGTAGTGCCCCAGGGGAGCGGGGGCCCTATAGCAATCAGCCCCAGCATTTT. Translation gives CASSAPGERGPYSNQPQHF.

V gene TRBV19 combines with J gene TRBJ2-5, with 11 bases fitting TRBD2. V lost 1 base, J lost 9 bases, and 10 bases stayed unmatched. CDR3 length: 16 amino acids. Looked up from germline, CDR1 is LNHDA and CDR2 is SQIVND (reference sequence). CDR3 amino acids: CASSIGGTSGSGAQYF. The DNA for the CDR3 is TGTGCCAGTAGTATAGGGGGGACTAGCGGATCCGGGGCCCAGTACTTC.